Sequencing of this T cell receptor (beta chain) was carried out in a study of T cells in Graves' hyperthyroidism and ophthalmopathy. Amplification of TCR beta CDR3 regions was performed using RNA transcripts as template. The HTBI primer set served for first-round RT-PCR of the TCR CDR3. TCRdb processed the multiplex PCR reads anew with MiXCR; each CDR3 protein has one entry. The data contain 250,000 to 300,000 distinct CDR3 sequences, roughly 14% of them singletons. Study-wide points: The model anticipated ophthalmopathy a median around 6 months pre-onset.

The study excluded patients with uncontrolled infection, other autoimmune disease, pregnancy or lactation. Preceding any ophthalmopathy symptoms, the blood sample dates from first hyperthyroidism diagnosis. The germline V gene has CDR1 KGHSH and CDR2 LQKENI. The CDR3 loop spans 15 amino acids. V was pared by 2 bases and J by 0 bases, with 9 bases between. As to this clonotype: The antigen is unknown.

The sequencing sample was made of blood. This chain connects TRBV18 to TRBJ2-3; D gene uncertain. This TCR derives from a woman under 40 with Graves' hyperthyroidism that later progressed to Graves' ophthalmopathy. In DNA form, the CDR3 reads TGTGCCAGCTCACCATCGACGGAAAGCACAGATACGCAGTATTTT. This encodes CASSPSTESTDTQYF.